Below are 23 T cell receptor beta chains sequenced from a single sample in a study of T cells in Graves' hyperthyroidism and ophthalmopathy. Amplified TCR beta CDR3 regions derived from RNA transcripts. HTBI primers drove first-round RT-PCR of the TCR CDR3. TCRdb reprocessed the multiplex PCR reads via MiXCR and lists one record per CDR3 protein. The sample shows a few hundred thousand distinct CDR3 sequences, roughly 22% of them seen only once. Source material: blood. These receptors all stem from a man in his thirties or forties with Graves' ophthalmopathy.

The rearrangement links TRBV5-1 to TRBJ2-5; TRBD2 is a possible D gene (6 bases). The CDR3 consists of 15 residues. V was pared by 2 bases and J by 4 bases, with 15 bases between. The germline gives CDR1 SGHRS, CDR2 YFSETQ. The CDR3 protein is CASSFGRRRAETQYF. As DNA, the CDR3 is TGCGCCAGCAGCTTTGGTAGGAGGAGGGCAGAGACCCAGTACTTC. Filled out from reference TRBV5-1 and TRBJ2-5, the complete variable domain reads KAGVTQTPRYLIKTRGQQVTLSCSPISGHRSVSWYQQTPGQGLQFLFEYFSETQRNKGNFPGRFSGRQFSNSRSEMNVSTLELGDSALYLCASSFGRRRAETQYFGPGTRLLVL.

This clonotype was detected a few times. The genes are TRBV18 and TRBJ2-1; 7 bases are shared with TRBD1. CDR3 length equals 15 residues. The V segment lost 3 bases and the J segment 2 bases; nucleotides outside the gene matches: 4. CDR1 and CDR2 from the germline V gene are KGHSH and LQKENI. CDR3 sequence: CASSPLTGAYNEQFF. CDR3 sequence (DNA): TGTGCCAGCTCACCCCTTACAGGGGCCTACAATGAGCAGTTCTTC.

The chain has TRBV7-9 and TRBJ2-7; 16 bases are a match to TRBD2. The CDR3 contains 17 residues. Trimming took 5 bases from V and 4 from J; bases not matched to a gene: 8. In germline, CDR1 is SEHNR, CDR2 FQNEAQ (reference sequence). Here the CDR3 reads CASSLGTSGRAGYEQYF. CDR3 coding DNA: TGTGCCAGCAGCCTCGGGACTAGCGGGAGGGCCGGGTACGAGCAGTACTTC.

The chain has TRBV3-1 and TRBJ2-7; the D gene is possibly TRBD2 (5 bases). V lost 8 bases and J lost 3, with 14 bases in between. The CDR3 has 13 amino acids. The germline V gene has CDR1 LGHDT and CDR2 YNNKEL (reference sequence). The CDR3 is CASSESRVYEQYF. For the CDR3, the DNA is TGTGCCAGCTCAGAGTCGAGGGTCTACGAGCAGTACTTC.

The table lists this clonotype with a few counts. The gene calls are TRBV30 and TRBJ1-1; possibly TRBD1 for D (6 bases). The V gene lost 2 bases and the J gene lost 4 bases, with 23 bases spanning the gap. This CDR3 contains 17 residues. Germline CDR1 and CDR2: GTSNPN and SVGIG (reference sequence). CDR3 DNA: TGTGCCTGGAGTCGGGGGCCATTGGGGGGAGGGCCCACTGAAGCTTTCTTT. Amino acid sequence: CAWSRGPLGGGPTEAFF.

This clonotype was counted at least ten times. The chain recombines TRBV6-1 with TRBJ2-7, with TRBD1 matching over 7 bases. CDR1 and CDR2 (germline): MNHNS, SASEGT. With 5 bases clipped from V and 2 bases from J, the junction kept 3 bases outside the gene matches. This CDR3 has 13 residues. As DNA, the CDR3 is TGTGCCAGCAGTTACAGGGGACCCTACGAGCAGTACTTC. Its protein product is CASSYRGPYEQYF.

This clonotype was found a few times. The chain's CDR3 is CASSEDRGLLGLTEAFF. Here the CDR3 DNA reads TGTGCCAGCAGTGAAGACAGGGGGCTTTTAGGTCTTACTGAAGCTTTCTTT. The chain links TRBV27 to TRBJ1-1; 10 bases line up with TRBD1. This CDR3 region has 17 residues. V shed 5 bases, J shed 5 bases, and the junction held 14 bases outside the gene matches. In germline, CDR1 is MNHEY, CDR2 SMNVEV (reference sequence).

This clonotype was picked up a small number of times. One base away lies a much larger clone, so this may be a sequencing read error. The chain joins TRBV2 to TRBJ1-2, with D possibly TRBD1 on 6 matching bases. CDR1 SNHLY and CDR2 FYNNEI come from the germline V gene. This CDR3 is built from 13 residues. The DNA of the CDR3 is TGTGCCAACAGTGACTACAGGGCCGGAGGCTACACCTTC. Translated: CANSDYRAGGYTF.

Concerning this clonotype: This clone may be a read error of a much larger clone one base away. The genes are TRBV11-1 and TRBJ2-7, with 16 bases matching TRBD2. The CDR3 sequence is 18 residues long. After removal of 3 bases from V and 7 bases from J, the junction contained 12 bases not matched to a gene. Germline CDR1 and CDR2: SGHAT and FQDESV (reference sequence). CDR3 in DNA: TGTGCCAGCAGCTTTCATTCGCCGGGACTAGCGGGAGGGCATGAGCAGTACTTC. Its protein product is CASSFHSPGLAGGHEQYF.

This CDR3 reads CASSLFPAYEQYF. DNA of the CDR3: TGTGCCAGCTCCTTGTTCCCCGCGTACGAGCAGTACTTC. V usage is TRBV27 and J usage is TRBJ2-7, with no clear D. Germline V gene sequence: CDR1 MNHEY, CDR2 SMNVEV (reference sequence). Between the trimmed V and J ends, which lost 8 bases and 4 bases, there was a span of 15 bases. The CDR3 has 13 amino acids.

The chain combines TRBV20-1 with TRBJ2-3; TRBD1 matches 7 bases. The CDR3 totals 12 residues. The V and J ends lost 8 bases and 5 bases, in that order; junction bases with no gene match: 7. In germline, CDR1 is DFQATT, CDR2 SNEGSKA (reference sequence). CDR3 sequence: CSYNRGLDTQYF. CDR3 coding DNA: TGCAGTTACAACAGGGGTTTAGATACGCAGTATTTT.

The gene calls are TRBV14 and TRBJ1-4, with 9 positions matching TRBD1. The CDR3 runs 17 residues. After removal of 4 bases from V and 3 bases from J, the junction contained 9 bases not matched to a gene. CDR1 and CDR2 from the germline V gene are SGHDN and FVKESK. The CDR3 sequence is CASSPMDRGVANEKLFF. Here the CDR3 DNA reads TGTGCCAGCAGCCCCATGGACAGGGGTGTAGCTAATGAAAAACTGTTTTTT.

This clonotype was picked up a small number of times. The gene calls are TRBV5-1 and TRBJ1-3, with D possibly matching TRBD1 (6 bases). The CDR3 runs to 16 residues. Germline assignment: CDR1 SGHRS and CDR2 YFSETQ. Between the trimmed V and J ends, which lost 4 bases and 0 bases, there was a span of 14 bases. CDR3 coding DNA: TGCGCCAGCAGCCAAGATAAGGGGGGCTCTGGAAACACCATATATTTT. It translates to CASSQDKGGSGNTIYF.

V and J are TRBV28 and TRBJ2-1; no clear D. Trimming removed 5 bases at V and 3 bases at J, with 17 bases between. The CDR3 contains 16 residues. In germline, CDR1 is MDHEN, CDR2 SYDVKM. CDR3 coding DNA: TGTGCCAGCAGTCAAACACCCCCTCCCCGCTACAATGAGCAGTTCTTC. Translating gives CASSQTPPPRYNEQFF.

This clonotype was observed many times. The CDR3 nucleotides read TGTGCCAGCAGTCCCGGGACAGTCAATGAGCAGTTCTTC. Encoded protein: CASSPGTVNEQFF. This chain joins TRBV28 and TRBJ2-1, with TRBD1 identical over 7 bases. With 5 bases clipped from V and 6 bases from J, the junction kept 4 bases outside the gene matches. Germline loops: CDR1 MDHEN, CDR2 SYDVKM. The CDR3 loop spans 13 amino acids.

J is TRBJ1-5 and V is TRBV20-1; a possible D gene is TRBD1 (5 bases). V was cut by 3 bases and J by 5 bases, with 11 bases left in between. This CDR3 is 13 amino acids long. Germline assignment: CDR1 DFQATT and CDR2 SNEGSKA (reference sequence). CDR3 loop: CSASAQVDQPQHF. The CDR3 nucleotides are TGCAGTGCTAGTGCACAGGTTGATCAGCCCCAGCATTTT.

This clonotype has only a few counts. This rearrangement joins TRBV29-1 to TRBJ1-1; D unclear. V was cut by 2 bases and J by 1 base, with 11 bases left in between. CDR3 size: 14 residues. From germline, CDR1 is SQVTM and CDR2 ANQGSEA. CDR3 residues: CSVEPGYGNTEAFF. CDR3 DNA: TGCAGCGTTGAACCGGGGTATGGGAACACTGAAGCTTTCTTT. Complete variable domain (other parts from reference TRBV29-1 and TRBJ1-1): SAVISQKPSRDICQRGTSLTIQCQVDSQVTMMFWYRQQPGQSLTLIATANQGSEATYESGFVIDKFPISRPNLTFSTLTVSNMSPEDSSIYLCSVEPGYGNTEAFFGQGTRLTVV.

The sample holds many counts of this clonotype. The V call is TRBV18, the J call TRBJ1-1; the D gene is possibly TRBD1 (5 bases). Germline loops: CDR1 KGHSH, CDR2 LQKENI. The CDR3 spans 14 residues. Trimming cost V 5 bases and J 1 base, with 11 bases left between them. Here the CDR3 reads CASSLVGRNTEAFF. The CDR3 DNA is TGTGCCAGCTCATTGGTGGGGCGGAACACTGAAGCTTTCTTT.

This clonotype occurred many times. The chain is built from TRBV12-3 or TRBV12-4 and TRBJ2-1; D is possibly TRBD1 (5 bases). The CDR3 is 16 residues long. V dropped 8 bases and J dropped 5 bases, with 22 bases sitting between them. The CDR3 reads CASVGRAFVGHNEQFF. DNA of the CDR3: TGTGCCAGCGTCGGCAGGGCTTTTGTAGGACACAATGAGCAGTTCTTC.

The gene calls are TRBV5-1 and TRBJ1-3, with D uncertain. Trimming left V 4 bases short and J 8 bases short, with 16 bases between. Germline V CDR1 and CDR2: SGHRS, YFSETQ. The CDR3 has 14 amino acids. CDR3 protein: CASSIRPISHTIYF. CDR3 coding DNA: TGCGCCAGCAGCATCCGACCGATTTCTCACACCATATATTTT.

The V and J genes are TRBV5-1 and TRBJ2-7, with 13 bases identical to TRBD2. Germline assignment: CDR1 SGHRS and CDR2 YFSETQ. V gave up 2 bases and J gave up 3 bases; unmatched junction bases: 11. The CDR3 totals 18 residues. The DNA for the CDR3 is TGCGCCAGCAGCTTTACGCGGGGACTAGCGGGATCGGGCTACGAGCAGTACTTC. Amino acids: CASSFTRGLAGSGYEQYF.

This chain connects TRBV7-6 to TRBJ2-5; D is possibly TRBD2 (6 bases). The V gene lost 5 bases and the J gene lost 1 base, with 14 bases spanning the gap. From germline, CDR1 is SGHVS and CDR2 FNYEAQ. The CDR3 has 15 amino acids. This chain's CDR3 is CASSPRFSGQETQYF. The CDR3 DNA follows: TGTGCCAGCAGCCCTCGATTTAGCGGCCAAGAGACCCAGTACTTC.

V is TRBV9 and J is TRBJ1-2; D is uncertain. The V gene's germline CDR1 is SGDLS and CDR2 YYNGEE. This CDR3 has 15 amino acids. The germline V and J ends were trimmed by 3 bases and 1 base, with 13 bases remaining between them. CDR3 amino acids: CASSARALNNYGYTF. CDR3 DNA sequence: TGTGCCAGCAGCGCCCGTGCACTCAATAACTATGGCTACACCTTC.